This T cell receptor beta chain was identified during a study of beta chain features in type 1 diabetes. A word on this clone: Antigen specificity is unknown.

Expressed TCRB transcripts were sequenced because the entire RNA isolate underwent reverse transcription. Data came from immunoSEQ multiplex PCR; TCRdb stores just in-frame clones and leaves some out. The profile covers under 250,000 clones, with over 11% appearing a single time and just under 0.02% taken by the ten largest. CDR3 length: 11 amino acids. Looked up from germline, CDR1 is GTSNPN and CDR2 is SVGIG (reference sequence). Trimming took off 1 base at V and 4 bases at J, with 5 bases between the two ends. Broader study findings: Type 1 diabetes patients showed a moderate but significant shortening of TCRB CDR3s in all four CD4+ subsets.

The rearrangement uses TRBV30 and TRBJ2-7; D gene ambiguous. The source material was naive CD4+ T cells from blood. This TCR derives from a man aged 30-40 years with type 1 diabetes. The CDR3 region has the DNA TGTGCCTGGAGTGCACAATACGAGCAGTACTTC. Its protein is CAWSAQYEQYF.